This T cell receptor beta chain was sequenced in a study of human T cells and chemical hapten exposure. For the study at large: Patches that contained 0.01% DPC were applied to the upper back and read at 6 days. Points from the study as a whole: DPC sensitization did not alter TCRs above 1 in 1000 frequency.

A note on this clonotype: Its specificity is not known.

The V gene end was trimmed by 4 bases and the J gene end by 5 bases; junction bases not matched to a gene: 6. CDR1 and CDR2 (germline): LGHNA, YSLEER. CDR3 size: 14 residues. TCRdb reprocessed the RACE reads with MiXCR, giving one entry per CDR3 protein. The sample contains more than 55,000 distinct CDR3 sequences, approximately 10% of which appear only once. Time point specified: pre-sensitization, week 0. Treatment here: therapeutic diphenylcyclopropenone sensitization with weekly scalp DPC. This chain uses TRBV4-3 with TRBJ2-7, with 9 positions matching TRBD1. This sample comprised whole blood, obtained in connection with sensitization to the hapten diphenylcyclopropenone (DPC). The sequence came from a woman aged 40 to 50 with alopecia areata. Some clones in this sample may be carry-over from other donors' samples. The DNA of the CDR3 is TGCGCCAGCAGCCCCAGGACAGGGGCCCACGAGCAGTACTTC. The encoded protein is CASSPRTGAHEQYF.